This TCR beta chain is from a study of control samples from healthy donors and cancer patients. This clone has only one observation. Trimming took 1 base from V and 1 from J, leaving 10 bases between them. This CDR3 region has 15 residues. The germline CDR1 and CDR2 sequences are MGHRA and YSYEKL. Generated by immunoSEQ multiplex PCR, the TCRdb table keeps only in-frame clones and is missing some. The sample carries 150,000 to 160,000 clones, just under 95% recorded once. The chain links TRBV4-1 to TRBJ1-1; tentative D call: TRBD1 (5 bases). The TCR comes from a man aged 35 to 55 in good health. The specimen was blood. The CDR3 sequence: CASSQVIGGNTEAFF. Here the CDR3 DNA reads TGCGCCAGCAGCCAAGTTATCGGGGGGAACACTGAAGCTTTCTTT.